This passage covers 11 T cell receptor beta chains from one sample sequenced in a study of T cells in Graves' hyperthyroidism and ophthalmopathy. The TCR beta CDR3 regions underwent amplification using RNA transcripts as the source. The primer set for the first-round RT-PCR of the TCR CDR3 was HTBI. One entry per CDR3 protein results from TCRdb running MiXCR on the multiplex PCR reads. The sample includes approximately 560,000 distinct CDR3 sequences, roughly 14% seen only once; the top ten take 7.3%. The source material was blood. The receptor source for this set is a woman under 40 with Graves' hyperthyroidism.

The chain is built from TRBV28 and TRBJ1-2; D may be TRBD1 (6 bases). The CDR3 has 14 residues. Germline-derived CDR1 and CDR2 are MDHEN and SYDVKM. Trimming took 5 bases from V and 4 from J, leaving 14 bases between them. The CDR3 sequence is CASSPRTAPYGYTF. The CDR3 bases are TGTGCCAGCAGTCCCCGGACAGCTCCCTATGGCTACACCTTC.

The sample holds many counts of this clonotype. The chain recombines TRBV5-5 with TRBJ2-7; TRBD2 aligns across 7 bases. Germline-derived CDR1 and CDR2 are SGHKS and YYEKEE (reference sequence). The trim removed 0 bases at V and 2 bases at J, leaving 2 bases unmatched. This CDR3 contains 14 residues. The CDR3 loop is CASSLGGLAYEQYF. DNA for the CDR3: TGTGCCAGCAGCTTGGGAGGACTAGCCTACGAGCAGTACTTC.

Note on this clonotype: The germline gene is not matched at one end of the junction; a read error may be the cause. V is TRBV6-6 and J is TRBJ2-3; TRBD2 aligns across 12 bases. Germline V gives CDR1 MNHNY, CDR2 SVGAGI (reference sequence). The CDR3 runs to 17 residues. CDR3 in amino acids: CASSYSSSGRAADTQYF. The DNA of the CDR3 is TGTGCCAGCAGTTACTCGTCTAGCGGGAGGGCAGCAGACACGCAGTATTTT.

This chain connects TRBV6-2 or TRBV6-3 to TRBJ2-7; either TRBD1 or TRBD2 may supply D (5 bases each). Germline V gene lookup returns CDR1 MNHEY and CDR2 SVGEGT. The CDR3 extends over 13 amino acids. Trimming took 6 bases from V and 4 from J, leaving 13 bases between them. This chain's CDR3 is CASSGAGGYEQYF. The DNA of the CDR3 is TGTGCCAGCAGCGGGGCAGGCGGATACGAGCAGTACTTC.

This clonotype occurred many times. The chain joins TRBV20-1 to TRBJ2-7, with 11 bases fitting TRBD2. In germline, CDR1 is DFQATT, CDR2 SNEGSKA (reference sequence). The trim removed 1 base at V and 4 bases at J, leaving 0 bases unmatched. CDR3 length: 13 residues. The chain's CDR3 is CSARASGRYEQYF. The DNA for the CDR3 is TGCAGTGCTAGAGCTAGCGGGAGGTACGAGCAGTACTTC.

The CDR3 is CASSTRQSLSQAFF. The CDR3 DNA reads as TGTGCCAGCAGCACCCGACAGTCCCTCAGTCAAGCTTTCTTT. This rearrangement joins TRBV7-9 to TRBJ1-1, with TRBD1 as a possible D gene (5 bases). V lost 5 bases and J 9 bases, leaving 19 bases between the germline ends. CDR1 is SEHNR and CDR2 is FQNEAQ in the germline V gene (reference sequence). The CDR3 loop spans 14 amino acids.

This clonotype came up many times. This rearrangement joins TRBV9 to TRBJ2-1, with TRBD2 identical over 7 bases. Germline assignment: CDR1 SGDLS and CDR2 YYNGEE. The CDR3 length is 14 residues. The V gene end was trimmed by 3 bases and the J gene end by 2 bases; junction bases not matched to a gene: 2. The CDR3 sequence is CASSDSGPYNEQFF. The CDR3, as DNA: TGTGCCAGCAGCGATAGCGGGCCCTACAATGAGCAGTTCTTC. Complete variable domain (other parts from reference TRBV9 and TRBJ2-1): DSGVTQTPKHLITATGQRVTLRCSPRSGDLSVYWYQQSLDQGLQFLIQYYNGEERAKGNILERFSAQQFPDLHSELNLSSLELGDSALYFCASSDSGPYNEQFFGPGTRLTVL.

V is TRBV6-1 and J is TRBJ2-1, with 7 bases matching TRBD1. The V and J ends lost 5 bases and 2 bases, in that order; junction bases with no gene match: 6. Germline V gene data show CDR1 as MNHNS and CDR2 as SASEGT. The CDR3 consists of 15 residues. CDR3 sequence reads: CASSNRQGTYNEQFF. As DNA, the CDR3 is TGTGCCAGCAGTAACCGACAGGGCACCTACAATGAGCAGTTCTTC.

This clonotype was observed at least ten times. The chain employs TRBV29-1 and TRBJ2-1; 13 bases map to TRBD2. The germline gives CDR1 SQVTM, CDR2 ANQGSEA. The CDR3 covers 16 residues. Trimming at V came to 2 bases and at J to 10 bases, leaving 11 bases not matched to a gene. The CDR3, as DNA: TGCAGCGTTGAAAGCTTGAGACTAGCGGGAGGAGGCGAGCAGTTCTTC. Its protein product is CSVESLRLAGGGEQFF.

About this clonotype itself: One base away lies a much larger clone, so this may be a sequencing read error. V and J are TRBV28 and TRBJ2-5; D is unresolved. The J call may be faulty, since TRBJ2-1 better matches the DNA end. Germline CDR1 and CDR2: MDHEN and SYDVKM. This CDR3 is built from 11 residues. The chain's CDR3 is CASREKETQFF. DNA of the CDR3: TGTGCCAGCAGAGAGAAAGAGACCCAGTTCTTC.

This clonotype was detected only a few times. This chain links TRBV9 with TRBJ2-6; D gene unclear. Germline CDR1 reads SGDLS; CDR2 reads YYNGEE. V was trimmed by 4 bases and J by 10 bases, leaving 18 bases between them. This CDR3 spans 15 amino acids. CDR3 bases: TGTGCCAGCAGCCGCCCCCCCACCGACGGGAACGTCCTGACTTTC. Protein product: CASSRPPTDGNVLTF.